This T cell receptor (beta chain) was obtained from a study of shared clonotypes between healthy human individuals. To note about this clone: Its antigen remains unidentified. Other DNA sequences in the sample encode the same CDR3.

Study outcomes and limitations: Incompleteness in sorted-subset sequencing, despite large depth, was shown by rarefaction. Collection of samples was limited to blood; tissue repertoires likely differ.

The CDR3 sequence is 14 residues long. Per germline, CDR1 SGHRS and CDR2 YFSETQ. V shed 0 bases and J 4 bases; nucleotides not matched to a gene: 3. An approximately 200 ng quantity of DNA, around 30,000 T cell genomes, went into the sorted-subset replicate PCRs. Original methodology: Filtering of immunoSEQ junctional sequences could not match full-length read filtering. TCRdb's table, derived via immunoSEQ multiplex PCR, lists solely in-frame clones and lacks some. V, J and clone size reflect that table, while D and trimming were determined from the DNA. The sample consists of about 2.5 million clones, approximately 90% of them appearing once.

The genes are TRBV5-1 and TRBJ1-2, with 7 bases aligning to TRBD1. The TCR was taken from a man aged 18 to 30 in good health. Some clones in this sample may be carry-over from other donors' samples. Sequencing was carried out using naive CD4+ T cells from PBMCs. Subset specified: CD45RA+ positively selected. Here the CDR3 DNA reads TGCGCCAGCAGCTTGGGACAGGGTCCCTATGGCTACACCTTC. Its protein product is CASSLGQGPYGYTF.